The 8 T cell receptor beta chains below come from one sample, sequenced in a study of vaccination and CD4 T cells after COVID-19. Treatment described: 10-day PBMC culture with coronavirus spike peptide pools or control peptides (ViraFEST assay). Researchers collected the unexposed donor's CD4+ T cells before the COVID-19 pandemic (2011-2018). Sequencing of the DNA from cultured CD4+ T cells was carried out with the Oncomine TCR Beta short-read assay. TCRdb ran MiXCR on the PCR reads and lists one entry per CDR3 protein. The table has fewer than 10,000 distinct CDR3 sequences, under 45% seen once. No antigen is known for these receptors. Sequencing was done on a sample of CD4+ T cells from blood, cultured in vitro. The receptor source for this set is a human donor in good health.

Of note for this clonotype: The junction departs from the called germline gene at one end, perhaps through a read error. V gene TRBV4-3 combines with J gene TRBJ1-5; D is possibly TRBD1 (5 bases). Germline V gene lookup returns CDR1 LGHNA and CDR2 YSLEER. This CDR3 spans 18 amino acids. This CDR3 reads CASNQDLPGRVGNQPQHF. In DNA form, the CDR3 reads TGCGCCAGCAACCAAGATCTCCCTGGCAGGGTTGGCAATCAGCCCCAGCATTTT.

V and J are TRBV20-1 and TRBJ1-1; D perhaps matches TRBD1 (5 bases). V was shortened by 2 bases and J by 5 bases, with 18 bases between the two germline ends. CDR1 and CDR2 from the germline V gene are DFQATT and SNEGSKA (reference sequence). This CDR3 comprises 15 residues. The CDR3 is CSARPLGRTGTEAFF. CDR3 coding DNA: TGCAGTGCTAGACCTCTGGGGCGAACAGGTACTGAAGCTTTCTTT.

This clonotype was seen more than once but under ten times. The V gene is TRBV7-6, the J gene TRBJ1-1; tentatively, D is TRBD1 (5 bases). Germline loops: CDR1 SGHVS, CDR2 FNYEAQ. Deletions cut 1 base from V and 4 bases from J, with 13 bases between. This CDR3 is 15 amino acids long. The DNA of the CDR3 is TGTGCCAGCAGCTTAGGCGCGGCAGGGACCACTGAAGCTTTCTTT. This gives the protein CASSLGAAGTTEAFF.

The chain uses TRBV5-4 and TRBJ1-2; unclear D gene. CDR1 is SGHNT, CDR2 YYREEE, per germline (reference sequence). The CDR3 has 13 residues. V was trimmed by 4 bases and J by 4 bases, leaving 11 bases between them. The CDR3 protein is CASSPDAAYGYTF. For the CDR3, the DNA is TGTGCCAGCAGCCCGGACGCAGCCTATGGCTACACCTTC.

This clonotype is classed as large. J is TRBJ1-5 and V is TRBV20-1, with D possibly being TRBD1 (5 bases). V was pared by 6 bases and J by 4 bases, with 10 bases between. Germline-derived CDR1 and CDR2 are DFQATT and SNEGSKA (reference sequence). The CDR3 length is 12 residues. The DNA of the CDR3 is TGCAGTGCGGGGACTAGTAATCAGCCCCAGCATTTT. Translated, it gives CSAGTSNQPQHF.

Notes on this clonotype: The junction does not match germline at one end; this may be a read error. The chain recombines TRBV12-3 or TRBV12-4 with TRBJ1-3; the D gene is possibly TRBD1 (6 bases). The CDR3 length is 15 residues. CDR3 in DNA: TGTGCCGGCAGTTTAGGGGGGGCTGATGGAAACACCATATATTTT. Its translation: CAGSLGGADGNTIYF.

V is TRBV4-3 and J is TRBJ1-2; D is perhaps TRBD1 (5 bases). V was cut by 0 bases and J by 4 bases, with 18 bases left in between. Germline V gene sequence: CDR1 LGHNA, CDR2 YSLEER. This CDR3 is built from 17 residues. The CDR3 region is CASSQERNFGHIYGYTF. DNA for the CDR3: TGCGCCAGCAGCCAAGAGAGAAACTTTGGACACATCTATGGCTACACCTTC.

The chain uses TRBV7-9 and TRBJ1-1; no clear D gene. V gave up 1 base and J gave up 1 base, with 7 bases separating them. Germline CDR1 SEHNR, CDR2 FQNEAQ (reference sequence). This CDR3 has 14 amino acids. The CDR3: CASSLGARNTEAFF. Here the CDR3 DNA reads TGTGCCAGCAGCTTAGGCGCCCGGAACACTGAAGCTTTCTTT.